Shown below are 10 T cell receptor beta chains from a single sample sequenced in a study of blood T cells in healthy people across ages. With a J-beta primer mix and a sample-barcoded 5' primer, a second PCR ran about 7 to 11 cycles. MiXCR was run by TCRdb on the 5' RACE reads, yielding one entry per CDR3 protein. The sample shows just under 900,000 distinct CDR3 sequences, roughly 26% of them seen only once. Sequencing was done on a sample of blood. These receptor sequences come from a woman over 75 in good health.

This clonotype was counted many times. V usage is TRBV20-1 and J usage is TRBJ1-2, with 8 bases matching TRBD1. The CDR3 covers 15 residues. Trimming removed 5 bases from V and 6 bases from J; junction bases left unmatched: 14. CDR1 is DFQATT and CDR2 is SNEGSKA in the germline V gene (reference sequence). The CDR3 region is CSAGQTGAKGHGYTF. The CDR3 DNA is TGCAGTGCTGGGCAGACAGGGGCGAAGGGTCATGGCTACACCTTC.

The CDR3 coding sequence is TGTGCCAGCAGTGAAAAGAGGGGCAACTATGGCTACACCTTC. Its translation: CASSEKRGNYGYTF. The chain is built from TRBV2 and TRBJ1-2; tentative D call: TRBD1 (5 bases). There are 14 residues in the CDR3. Per the germline V gene, CDR1 is SNHLY and CDR2 is FYNNEI. V was pared by 2 bases and J by 2 bases, with 9 bases between.

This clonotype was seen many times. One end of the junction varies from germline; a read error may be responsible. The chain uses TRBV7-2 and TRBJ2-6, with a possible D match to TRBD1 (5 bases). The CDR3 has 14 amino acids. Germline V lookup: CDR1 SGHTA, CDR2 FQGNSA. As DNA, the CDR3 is TGTGCCAACGGATGGATGGCTGGGGCCAACGTCCGGACTTTC. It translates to CANGWMAGANVRTF.

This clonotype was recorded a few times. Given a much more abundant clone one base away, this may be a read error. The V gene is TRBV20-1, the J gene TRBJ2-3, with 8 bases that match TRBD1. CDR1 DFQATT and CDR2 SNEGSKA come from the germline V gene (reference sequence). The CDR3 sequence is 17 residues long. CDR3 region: CNASPKTGAPSLSTQYF. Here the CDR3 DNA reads TGCAATGCCAGCCCCAAGACAGGGGCGCCGTCGTTGAGTACGCAGTATTTT.

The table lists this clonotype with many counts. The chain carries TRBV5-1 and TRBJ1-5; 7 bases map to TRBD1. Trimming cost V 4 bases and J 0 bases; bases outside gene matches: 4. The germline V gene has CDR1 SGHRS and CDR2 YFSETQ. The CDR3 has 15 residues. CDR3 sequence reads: CASSEQGYSNQPQHF. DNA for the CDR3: TGCGCCAGCAGCGAACAGGGGTATAGCAATCAGCCCCAGCATTTT. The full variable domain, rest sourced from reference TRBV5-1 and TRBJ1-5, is KAGVTQTPRYLIKTRGQQVTLSCSPISGHRSVSWYQQTPGQGLQFLFEYFSETQRNKGNFPGRFSGRQFSNSRSEMNVSTLELGDSALYLCASSEQGYSNQPQHFGDGTRLSIL.

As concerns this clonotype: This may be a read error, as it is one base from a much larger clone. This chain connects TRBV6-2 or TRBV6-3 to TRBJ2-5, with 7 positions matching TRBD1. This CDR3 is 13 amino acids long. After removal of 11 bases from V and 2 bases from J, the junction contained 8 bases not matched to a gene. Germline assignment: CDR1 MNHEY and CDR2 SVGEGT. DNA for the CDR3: TGTGCCGGATCCTTGGACAGGCAAGAGACCCAGTACTTC. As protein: CAGSLDRQETQYF.

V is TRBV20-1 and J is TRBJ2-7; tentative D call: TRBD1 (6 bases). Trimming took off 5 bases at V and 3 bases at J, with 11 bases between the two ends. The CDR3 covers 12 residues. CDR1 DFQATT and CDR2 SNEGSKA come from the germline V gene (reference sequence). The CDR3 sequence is CSAQIGGYEQYF. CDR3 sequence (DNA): TGCAGTGCTCAAATAGGGGGCTACGAGCAGTACTTC.

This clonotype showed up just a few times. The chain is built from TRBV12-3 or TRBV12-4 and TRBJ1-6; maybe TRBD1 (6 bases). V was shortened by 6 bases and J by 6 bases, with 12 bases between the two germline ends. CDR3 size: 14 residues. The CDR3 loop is CASRRDTSNSPLHF. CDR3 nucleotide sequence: TGTGCCAGCAGACGGGACACTTCTAATTCACCCCTCCACTTT.

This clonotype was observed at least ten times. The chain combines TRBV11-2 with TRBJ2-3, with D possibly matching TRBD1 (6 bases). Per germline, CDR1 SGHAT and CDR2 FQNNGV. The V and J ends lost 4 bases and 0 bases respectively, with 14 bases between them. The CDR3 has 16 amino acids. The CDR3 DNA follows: TGTGCCAGCAGCTACCTACAGGGCTCTAGCACAGATACGCAGTATTTT. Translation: CASSYLQGSSTDTQYF.

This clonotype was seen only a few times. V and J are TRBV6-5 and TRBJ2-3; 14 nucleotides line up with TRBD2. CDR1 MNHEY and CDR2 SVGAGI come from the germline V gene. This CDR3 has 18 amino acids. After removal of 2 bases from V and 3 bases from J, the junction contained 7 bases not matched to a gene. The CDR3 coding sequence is TGTGCCAGCAGTTACGTTTCGGGACTAGCGGGGGAGACAGATACGCAGTATTTT. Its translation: CASSYVSGLAGETDTQYF.